This T cell receptor beta chain was captured in a study of cytomegalovirus exposure and HLA in healthy donors. General observations from the study: According to reports, the classifier identified cytomegalovirus status with high specificity and sensitivity. Later analysis suggested links between common viral pathogens and several top significant clusters.

Those who donated were healthy bone marrow donors. In germline, CDR1 is LNHDA, CDR2 SQIVND (reference sequence). This CDR3 is 17 amino acids long. Trimming removed 3 bases at V and 6 bases at J, with 21 bases between. In regard to this clone: The antigen remains undetermined.

60 Vbeta and 13 Jbeta primers were used in PCR. Sequenced by immunoSEQ multiplex PCR; TCRdb stores in-frame clones only, minus some. The table lists about 120,000 clones, 63% of them singletons. The genes are TRBV19 and TRBJ2-4, with D maybe TRBD1 (7 bases). This TCR came from a man in his forties or fifties in good health and CMV-seropositive. Specimen: PBMCs. CDR3 sequence: CASSMVGQGGGRNIQYF. CDR3 nucleotide sequence: TGTGCCAGTAGTATGGTGGGGCAGGGGGGTGGGAGAAACATTCAGTACTTC.